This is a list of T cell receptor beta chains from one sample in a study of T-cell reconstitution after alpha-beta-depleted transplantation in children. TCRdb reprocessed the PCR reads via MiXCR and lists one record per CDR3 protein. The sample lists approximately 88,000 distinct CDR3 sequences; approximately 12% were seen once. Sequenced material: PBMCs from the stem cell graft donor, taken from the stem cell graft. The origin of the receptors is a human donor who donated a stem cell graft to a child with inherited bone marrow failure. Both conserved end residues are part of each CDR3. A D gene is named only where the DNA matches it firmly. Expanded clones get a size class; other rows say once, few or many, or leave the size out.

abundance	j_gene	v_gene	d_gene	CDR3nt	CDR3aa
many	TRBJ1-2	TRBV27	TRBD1	TGTGCCAGCAGTCCCGGGACAGGTGGCTACACCTTC	CASSPGTGGYTF
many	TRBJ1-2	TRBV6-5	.	TGTGCCAGCGGAAGGGGGAACTATGGCTACACCTTC	CASGRGNYGYTF
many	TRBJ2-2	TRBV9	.	TGTGCCAGCAGCGTGAACGGGGAGCTGTTTTTT	CASSVNGELFF
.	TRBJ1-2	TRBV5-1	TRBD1	TGCGCCAGCAGCTCTGGCTATCGACAGGGAAGTGGCTACACCTTC	CASSSGYRQGSGYTF
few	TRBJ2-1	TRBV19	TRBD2	TGTGCCAGTAGTAGAGGAGGTAGCGGGAGGGAATTAATCTTC	CASSRGGSGRELIF
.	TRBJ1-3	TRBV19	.	TGTGCCAGTACCCGGGAGGTGCCACGGAACACCATATATTTT	CASTREVPRNTIYF
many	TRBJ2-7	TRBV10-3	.	TGTGCCATCAGTGATTCAGGCCGTTACGAGCAGTACTTC	CAISDSGRYEQYF
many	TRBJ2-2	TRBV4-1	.	TGCGCCAGCAGCCAAGATCTTGCCGGGGAGCTGTTTTTT	CASSQDLAGELFF
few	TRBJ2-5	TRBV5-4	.	TGTGCCAGCAGTCAGACTGGGAAAACAGAGACCCAGTACTTC	CASSQTGKTETQYF
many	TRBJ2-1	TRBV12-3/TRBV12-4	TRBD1	TGTGCCAGTGGGGGCCCTCAGGGGGCAGGTGAGCAGTTCTTC	CASGGPQGAGEQFF
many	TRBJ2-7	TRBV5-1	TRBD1	TGCGCCAGCCGCCCGGGGACAGGGACAGCCGAGCAGTACTTC	CASRPGTGTAEQYF
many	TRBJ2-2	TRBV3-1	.	TGTGCCAGCAGGGCCACCGGGAGAAACACCGGGGAGCTGTTTTTT	CASRATGRNTGELFF
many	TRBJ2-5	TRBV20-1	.	TGCAGTGCTAAGCAGGCAGGGAGGAAGGAGACCCAGTACTTC	CSAKQAGRKETQYF
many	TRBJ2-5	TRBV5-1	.	TGCGCCAGCAGCTTTTCGACAGGCTTCCAAGAGACCCAGTACTTC	CASSFSTGFQETQYF
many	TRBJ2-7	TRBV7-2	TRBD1	TGTGCCAGCAGCCTAAAGGGGGTAGGGGGCTTCGACGAGCAGTACTTC	CASSLKGVGGFDEQYF
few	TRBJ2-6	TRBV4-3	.	TGCGCCAGCAGCCTGGACTGGGACTCCGGCGTCCTGACTTTC	CASSLDWDSGVLTF
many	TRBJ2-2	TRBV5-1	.	TGCGCCAGCAGCTTAATTGAGTCGAACACCGGGGAGCTGTTTTTT	CASSLIESNTGELFF
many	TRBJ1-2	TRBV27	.	TGTGCCAGCAGTTTCACGGCTAACTATGGCTACACCTTC	CASSFTANYGYTF
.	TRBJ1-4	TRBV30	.	TGTGCCTGGAGCCCAGGGACAATCGGAAAACTGTTTTTT	CAWSPGTIGKLFF
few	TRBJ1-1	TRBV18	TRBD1	TGTGCCAGCTCACTATCCCAGGGGGTGAACACTGAAGCTTTCTTT	CASSLSQGVNTEAFF
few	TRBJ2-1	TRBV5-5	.	TGTGCCAGCAGCTCCCGGGACCCAGGATTGGAGCAGTTCTTC	CASSSRDPGLEQFF
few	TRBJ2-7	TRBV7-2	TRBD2	TGTGCCAGCAGCTTAGCGACTAGCGGGAGGCCAACAGTAGCCTACGAGCAGTACTTC	CASSLATSGRPTVAYEQYF